Listed here is a single T cell receptor (beta chain). Libraries were prepared by immunoSEQ multiplex PCR; TCRdb keeps only in-frame clonotypes and omits some of them. Of 30,000 to 40,000 clones in the sample, approximately 80% were seen once. The entry originates in a study of blood T cell repertoires in COVID-19. The V gene end was trimmed by 3 bases and the J gene end by 0 bases; junction bases not matched to a gene: 6. Germline CDR1 and CDR2: KGHSH and LQKENI. The length of the CDR3 is 17 residues. The V and J genes are TRBV18 and TRBJ2-3, with 10 bases identical to TRBD1. The source is an elderly man with acute or convalescent COVID-19. The sample consisted of peripheral blood. CDR3 residues: CASSPGQGSRSTDTQYF. CDR3 DNA: TGTGCCAGCTCACCGGGACAGGGGTCGAGGAGCACAGATACGCAGTATTTT.